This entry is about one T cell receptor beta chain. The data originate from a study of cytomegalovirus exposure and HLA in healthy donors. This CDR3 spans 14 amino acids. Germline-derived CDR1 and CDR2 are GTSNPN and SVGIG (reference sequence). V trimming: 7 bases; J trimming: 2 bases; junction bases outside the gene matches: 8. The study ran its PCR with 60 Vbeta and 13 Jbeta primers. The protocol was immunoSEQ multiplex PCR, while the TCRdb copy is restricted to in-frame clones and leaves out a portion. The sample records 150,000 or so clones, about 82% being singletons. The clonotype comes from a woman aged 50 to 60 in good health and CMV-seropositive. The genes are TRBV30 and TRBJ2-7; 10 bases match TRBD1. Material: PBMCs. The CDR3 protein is CASLPGTGAYEQYF. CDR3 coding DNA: TGTGCCTCCCTTCCCGGGACAGGGGCCTACGAGCAGTACTTC.